This T cell receptor (beta chain) was identified during a study of blood T cell repertoires in COVID-19 (TCRdb year 2020). As for the study more broadly: Collaborator samples came from the United States, Italy and Spain and covered acute and convalescent phases of COVID-19. The prospective study material was composed of cDNA or gDNA derived from T cells, B-cell-depleted T cells, or PBMCs. Subjects who had been exposed to COVID-19, were actively infected with it, or had recovered from it provided the deeply sampled blood TCRbeta repertoires that made up the dataset. A freely available public database, intended as a resource for researchers studying the immune response to SARS-CoV-2, is where the repertoires were released. Samples came from the ongoing ImmuneRACE study (first 160 participants) plus 1,254 subjects from 6 global collaborators. Nearly every sample came with metadata listing a de-identified subject ID, COVID-19 status, age in years and sex. Where available, HLA class I and class II types were obtained from metadata supplied by the sample provider rather than from assay-based typing.

TCRbeta CDR3 regions were amplified from genomic DNA by means of the immunoSEQ Assay, a bias-controlled multiplex PCR. Turning to the authors' computational methods: The number of nucleated cells in each sample was estimated by amplification of reference gene primers within the assay. To quantify the absolute abundance of each unique TCRbeta CDR3 rearrangement, sequence reads were collapsed and filtered. Productive Simpson clonality was computed per sample as the square root of Simpson's diversity index over productive rearrangements. This is the immuneACCESS table as TCRdb keeps it, with only in-frame sequences that have V and J called. A part of the clones is gone; compared with another copy, unresolved V genes explain less than half, and the rest is unexplained. The V and J calls and clone size come from that table; D and trimming were worked out from the DNA. This sample has tens of thousands of clones in its table, and under 85% of those were observed once. 9.5% to 10% of the sample lies in the top ten.

CDR1 and CDR2 are drawn from the germline V gene: SGHNT, YENEEA. From cysteine to phenylalanine, the CDR3 is 14 amino acids long. The sequence is cut down to CDR3 DNA, 42 bases in frame from base 1. V is cut back by 5 bases and J by 9 bases, with 9 bases in the junction unmatched. About this clone: Its antigen remains unidentified. Per-nucleotide qualities are absent, and no much larger clonotype sits a single base away.

Broader findings and caveats from the paper: The amount of clinical and demographic metadata varied by source and participant and was provided uncurated.

Collaborating institutions collected whole blood in K2EDTA tubes following their own protocols. For TCRbeta analysis, collaborators shipped samples in one of three forms: frozen whole blood, isolated PBMCs, or DNA extracted from either of those sample types. This receptor was identified in a human donor in a cohort sampled during active COVID-19. The sequencing input was peripheral blood. The chain is assembled from TRBV11-3 and TRBJ2-1, with 8 junctional bases fitting TRBD1. In nucleotides, the sequence is TGTGCCAGCAGCGTTACAGGGGGGTATAGTGAGCAGTTCTTC. Its coded protein is CASSVTGGYSEQFF.